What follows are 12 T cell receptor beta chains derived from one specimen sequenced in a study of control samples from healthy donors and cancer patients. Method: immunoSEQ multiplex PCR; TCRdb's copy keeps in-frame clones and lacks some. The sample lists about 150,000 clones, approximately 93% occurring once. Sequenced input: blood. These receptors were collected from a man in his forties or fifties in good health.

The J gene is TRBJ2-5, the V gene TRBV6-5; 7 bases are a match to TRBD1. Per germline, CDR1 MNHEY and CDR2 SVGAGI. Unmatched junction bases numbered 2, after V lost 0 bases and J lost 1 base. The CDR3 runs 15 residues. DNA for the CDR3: TGTGCCAGCAGTTACTCACCAGGGGGCCAAGAGACCCAGTACTTC. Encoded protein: CASSYSPGGQETQYF.

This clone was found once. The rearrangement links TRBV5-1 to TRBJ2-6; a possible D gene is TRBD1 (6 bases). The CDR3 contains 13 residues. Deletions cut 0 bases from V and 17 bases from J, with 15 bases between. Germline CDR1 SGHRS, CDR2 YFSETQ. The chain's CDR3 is CASSLAIQGPVTF. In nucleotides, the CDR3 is TGCGCCAGCAGCTTGGCCATACAGGGACCAGTGACTTTC. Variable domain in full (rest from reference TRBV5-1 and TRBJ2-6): KAGVTQTPRYLIKTRGQQVTLSCSPISGHRSVSWYQQTPGQGLQFLFEYFSETQRNKGNFPGRFSGRQFSNSRSEMNVSTLELGDSALYLCASSLAIQGPVTFGAGSRLTVL.

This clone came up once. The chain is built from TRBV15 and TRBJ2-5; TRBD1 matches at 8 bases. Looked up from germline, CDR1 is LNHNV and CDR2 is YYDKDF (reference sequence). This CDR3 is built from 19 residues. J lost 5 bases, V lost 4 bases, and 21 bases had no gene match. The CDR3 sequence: CATSTHYLMDRENPETQYF. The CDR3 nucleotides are TGTGCCACCAGCACACACTATCTTATGGACAGGGAAAATCCGGAGACCCAGTACTTC.

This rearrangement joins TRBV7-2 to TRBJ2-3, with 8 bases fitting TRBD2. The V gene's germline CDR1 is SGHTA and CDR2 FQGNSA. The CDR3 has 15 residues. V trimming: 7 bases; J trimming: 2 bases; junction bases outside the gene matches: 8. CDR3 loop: CASKRSGGPTDTQYF. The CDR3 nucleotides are TGTGCCAGCAAAAGAAGCGGGGGCCCCACAGATACGCAGTATTTT. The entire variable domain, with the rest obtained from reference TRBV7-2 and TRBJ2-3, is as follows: GAGVSQSPSNKVTEKGKDVELRCDPISGHTALYWYRQSLGQGLEFLIYFQGNSAPDKSGLPSDRFSAERTGGSVSTLTIQRTQQEDSAVYLCASKRSGGPTDTQYFGPGTRLTVL.

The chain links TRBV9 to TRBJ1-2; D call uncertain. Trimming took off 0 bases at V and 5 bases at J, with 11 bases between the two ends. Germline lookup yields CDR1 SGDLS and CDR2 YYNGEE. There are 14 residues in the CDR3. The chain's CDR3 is CASSVEIAGYGYTF. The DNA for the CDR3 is TGTGCCAGCAGCGTAGAAATAGCAGGTTATGGCTACACCTTC.

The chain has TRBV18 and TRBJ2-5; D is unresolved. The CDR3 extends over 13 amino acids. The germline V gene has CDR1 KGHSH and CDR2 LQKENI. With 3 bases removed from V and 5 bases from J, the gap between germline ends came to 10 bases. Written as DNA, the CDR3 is TGTGCCAGCTCACCCGGGTCGCGGGAGACCCAGTACTTC. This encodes CASSPGSRETQYF.

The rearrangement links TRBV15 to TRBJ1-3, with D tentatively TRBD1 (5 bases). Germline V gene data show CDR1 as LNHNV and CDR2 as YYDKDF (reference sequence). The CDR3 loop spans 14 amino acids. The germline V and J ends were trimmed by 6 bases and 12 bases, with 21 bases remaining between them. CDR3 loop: CATSARDGARDIYF. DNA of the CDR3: TGTGCCACCAGTGCCCGGGACGGAGCGCGTGACATATATTTT.

The CDR3: CASSGLDGATDTQYF. The CDR3 nucleotides are TGCGCCAGCAGCGGACTAGATGGGGCCACAGATACGCAGTATTTT. The rearrangement links TRBV5-1 to TRBJ2-3; 7 nucleotides agree with TRBD2. Germline V gene data show CDR1 as SGHRS and CDR2 as YFSETQ. With V trimmed by 4 bases and J by 2 bases, 7 bases remained unmatched. The CDR3 has 15 amino acids.

The CDR3 DNA sequence: TGTGCCAGCAGCTTCCTCCTTGGGCGTCCAAACATTCAGTACTTC. This sequence encodes CASSFLLGRPNIQYF. The chain recombines TRBV7-4 with TRBJ2-4; unclear D gene. V was clipped by 3 bases and J by 6 bases, with 15 bases between them. From germline, CDR1 is SGHVT and CDR2 SQSDAQ. CDR3 size: 15 residues.

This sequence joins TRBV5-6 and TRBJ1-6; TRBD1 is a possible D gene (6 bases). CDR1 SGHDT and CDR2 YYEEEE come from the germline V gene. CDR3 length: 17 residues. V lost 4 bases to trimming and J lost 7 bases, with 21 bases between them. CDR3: CASSLWGAGVRNSPLHF. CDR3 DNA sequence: TGTGCCAGCAGCCTTTGGGGGGCAGGGGTACGGAATTCACCCCTCCACTTT.

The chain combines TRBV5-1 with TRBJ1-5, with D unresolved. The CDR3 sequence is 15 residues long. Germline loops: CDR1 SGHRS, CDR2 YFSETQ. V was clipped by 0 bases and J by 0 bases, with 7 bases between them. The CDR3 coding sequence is TGCGCCAGCAGCTTGGAGGGAACTAGCAATCAGCCCCAGCATTTT. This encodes CASSLEGTSNQPQHF.

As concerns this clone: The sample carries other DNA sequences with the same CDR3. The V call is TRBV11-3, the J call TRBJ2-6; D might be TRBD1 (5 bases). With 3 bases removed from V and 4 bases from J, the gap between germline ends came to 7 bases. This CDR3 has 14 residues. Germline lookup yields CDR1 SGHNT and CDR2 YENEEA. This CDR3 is CASSLGRGANVLTF. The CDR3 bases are TGTGCCAGCAGCTTGGGGCGGGGGGCCAACGTCCTGACTTTC. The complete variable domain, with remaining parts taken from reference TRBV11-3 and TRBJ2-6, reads EAGVVQSPRYKIIEKKQPVAFWCNPISGHNTLYWYLQNLGQGPELLIRYENEEAVDDSQLPKDRFSAERLKGVDSTLKIQPAELGDSAVYLCASSLGRGANVLTFGAGSRLTVL.